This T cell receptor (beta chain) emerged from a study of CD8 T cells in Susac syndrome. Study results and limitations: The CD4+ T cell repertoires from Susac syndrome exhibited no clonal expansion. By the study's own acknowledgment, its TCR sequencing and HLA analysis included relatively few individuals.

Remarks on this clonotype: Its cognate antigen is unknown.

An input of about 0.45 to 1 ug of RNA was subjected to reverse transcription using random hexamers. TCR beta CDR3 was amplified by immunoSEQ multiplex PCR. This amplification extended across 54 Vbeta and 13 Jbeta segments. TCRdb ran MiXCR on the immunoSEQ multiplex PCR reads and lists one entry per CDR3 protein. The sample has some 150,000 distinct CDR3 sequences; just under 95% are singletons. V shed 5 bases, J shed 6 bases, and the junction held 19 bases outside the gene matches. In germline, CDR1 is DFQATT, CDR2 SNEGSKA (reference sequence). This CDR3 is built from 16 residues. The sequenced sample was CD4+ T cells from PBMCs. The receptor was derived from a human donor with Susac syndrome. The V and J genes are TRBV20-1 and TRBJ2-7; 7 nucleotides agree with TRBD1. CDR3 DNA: TGCAGTGCTCTCTCTTCCTCGAACAGGGGACGGGCCGAGCAGTACTTC. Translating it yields CSALSSSNRGRAEQYF.